Listed here is a single T cell receptor (beta chain). The antigen is undetermined. Other DNA sequences of this sample code for an identical CDR3. This sample was included in a study of cytomegalovirus exposure and HLA in healthy donors. The PCR was carried out with 60 Vbeta primers and 13 Jbeta primers. TCRdb keeps only in-frame clones here, not all; method: immunoSEQ multiplex PCR. The sample contains roughly 180,000 clones, less than 90% of which appear only once. V dropped 5 bases and J dropped 5; count of bases not matched to a gene: 16. This CDR3 is 17 amino acids long. Germline assignment: CDR1 SGHTA and CDR2 FQGNSA. Whole-study findings and limits: After further analysis at a later stage, roughly 16,000 TCR beta sequences were associated with HLA alleles at 0.05 false discovery rate.

This sequence was found in a girl aged 5 to 17 in good health and CMV-seropositive. V usage is TRBV7-2 and J usage is TRBJ1-1; 8 bases are shared with TRBD1. The sequencing sample was made of PBMCs. DNA for the CDR3: TGTGCCAGCAGCCGGAGGACAGGGATTGTGGTTTCGACTGAAGCTTTCTTT. Amino acids: CASSRRTGIVVSTEAFF.